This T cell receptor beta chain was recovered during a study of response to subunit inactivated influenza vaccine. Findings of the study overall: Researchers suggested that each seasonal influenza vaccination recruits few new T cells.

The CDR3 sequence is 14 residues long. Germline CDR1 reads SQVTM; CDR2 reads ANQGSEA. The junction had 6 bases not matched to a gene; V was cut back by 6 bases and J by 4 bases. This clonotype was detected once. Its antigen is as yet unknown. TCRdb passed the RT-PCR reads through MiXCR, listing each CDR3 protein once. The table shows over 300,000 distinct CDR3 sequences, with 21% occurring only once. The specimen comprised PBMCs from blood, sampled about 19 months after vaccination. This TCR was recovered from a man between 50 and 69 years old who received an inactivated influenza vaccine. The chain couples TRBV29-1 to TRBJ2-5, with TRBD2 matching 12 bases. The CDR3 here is CSVGLAGLGETQYF. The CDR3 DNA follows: TGCAGCGTAGGACTAGCGGGGCTCGGAGAGACCCAGTACTTC. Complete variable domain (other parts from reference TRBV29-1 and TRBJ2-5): SAVISQKPSRDICQRGTSLTIQCQVDSQVTMMFWYRQQPGQSLTLIATANQGSEATYESGFVIDKFPISRPNLTFSTLTVSNMSPEDSSIYLCSVGLAGLGETQYFGPGTRLLVL.